These T cell receptor beta chains were read from a single sample in a study of cytomegalovirus exposure and HLA in healthy donors. Generated by immunoSEQ multiplex PCR, the TCRdb table keeps only in-frame clones and is missing some. The sample yields about 150,000 clones, 85% to 90% seen once. The sequenced sample consisted of PBMCs. The receptors here all came from a woman aged 18-29 years in good health and CMV-seropositive. The CDR3 runs from the conserved cysteine through the conserved F or W. The D gene is left open where the match is weak. Clone size is not always given. Where it is, it says once, few, many or a class for expanded clones.

j_call v_call clone_size d_call cdr3_aa cdr3_nt
TRBJ2-3 TRBV18 - TRBD2 CASSPLAGGSTDTQYF TGTGCCAGCTCACCCCTAGCGGGGGGTAGCACAGATACGCAGTATTTT
TRBJ2-6 TRBV6-5 once - CASRQGYGANVLTF TGTGCCAGCAGGCAGGGATACGGGGCCAACGTCCTGACTTTC
TRBJ1-5 TRBV19 - - CASKEESAGNQPQHF TGTGCCAGTAAGGAGGAATCGGCGGGCAATCAGCCCCAGCATTTT
TRBJ2-7 TRBV5-1 - - CASSLADGWEQYF TGCGCCAGCAGCTTAGCGGACGGGTGGGAGCAGTACTTC
TRBJ1-2 TRBV27 - - CASSIDRNYGYTF TGTGCCAGCAGCATTGACAGGAACTATGGCTACACCTTC
TRBJ1-5 TRBV6-6 - - CASSLTDGRGQPQHF TGTGCCAGCTCCCTTACCGACGGCAGAGGTCAGCCCCAGCATTTT
TRBJ1-1 TRBV7-7 - - CASSFRQNTEAFF TGTGCTAGCAGCTTTCGACAGAACACTGAAGCTTTCTTT
TRBJ2-5 TRBV7-2 - - CASSLARGASWETQYF TGTGCCAGCAGCTTAGCCCGGGGGGCGTCGTGGGAGACCCAGTACTTC
TRBJ2-7 TRBV7-3 - TRBD2 CASSSQAGATYEQYF TGTGCCAGCAGCTCCCAAGCGGGGGCCACCTACGAGCAGTACTTC
TRBJ2-3 TRBV20-1 - - CSARSDTQYF TGCAGTGCTCGTTCAGATACGCAGTATTTT
TRBJ2-7 TRBV6-5 once TRBD1 CASRRDRGREQYF TGTGCCAGCAGGCGGGACAGGGGGCGAGAGCAGTACTTC
TRBJ2-4 TRBV9 - TRBD2 CASSSPRGGDIQYF TGTGCCAGCAGCTCCCCTCGGGGGGGCGACATTCAGTACTTC
TRBJ2-7 TRBV5-4 - TRBD2 CATTSGVAYEQYF TGTGCCACGACTAGCGGGGTAGCCTACGAGCAGTACTTC
TRBJ2-2 TRBV11-2 - - CASSFRFANTGELFF TGTGCCAGCAGCTTCCGGTTCGCGAACACCGGGGAGCTGTTTTTT
TRBJ2-7 TRBV7-3 - TRBD1 CASSSWTGENYEQYF TGTGCCAGCAGTTCATGGACAGGCGAAAACTACGAGCAGTACTTC
TRBJ2-5 TRBV9 - TRBD2 CASSVAGGPVETQYF TGTGCCAGCAGCGTAGCGGGGGGGCCGGTGGAGACCCAGTACTTC
TRBJ1-3 TRBV30 - TRBD1 CASDRGDTIYF TGTGCCTCGGACAGGGGAGACACCATATATTTT
TRBJ2-1 TRBV5-6 - - CASSGGTGRYNEQFF TGTGCCAGCAGCGGGGGGACCGGGCGTTACAATGAGCAGTTCTTC
TRBJ1-1 TRBV6-1 - - CASSEKRDGAFF TGTGCCAGCAGTGAAAAGCGGGACGGAGCTTTCTTT
TRBJ2-3 TRBV28 - TRBD2 CASSSPSSGGAADTQYF TGTGCCAGCAGTTCGCCTAGTAGCGGGGGGGCGGCAGATACGCAGTATTTT